This T cell receptor (beta chain) originates from a study of T cell responses to AZD1222 COVID-19 vaccine. Study results and limitations: The span of vaccine-associated CD4 TCRs extended across spike, with dominance at 160-218 and 743-854.

With respect to this clone: Its antigen is not known.

Assay: immunoSEQ multiplex PCR; the TCRdb copy retains only in-frame clones and omits some. The table includes approximately 160,000 clones, 90% to 95% detected once. The clonotype comes from an adult who received the AZD1222 COVID-19 vaccine. The sequencing here drew on peripheral blood, taken 28 days after the second AZD1222 dose.

CDR3 nucleotides: TGCGCCAGCAGCTTGGGGGGCTCTGGGGCCAACGTCCTGACTTTC. Encoded protein: CASSLGGSGANVLTF. The chain links TRBV5-1 to TRBJ2-6; D unclear. Trimming removed 0 bases at V and 0 bases at J, with 4 bases between. Germline V gene sequence: CDR1 SGHRS, CDR2 YFSETQ. The CDR3 runs to 15 residues. The full variable domain, in which reference TRBV5-1 and TRBJ2-6 provide the parts outside the CDR3, is KAGVTQTPRYLIKTRGQQVTLSCSPISGHRSVSWYQQTPGQGLQFLFEYFSETQRNKGNFPGRFSGRQFSNSRSEMNVSTLELGDSALYLCASSLGGSGANVLTFGAGSRLTVL.